Listed here is a single TCR beta chain. The antigen remains unidentified. PCR was performed a second time for about 7 to 12 cycles using a sample-barcoded 5' primer and a J-beta primer mix. Unique molecular identifiers of 12 random nucleotides labeled each cDNA. TCRdb re-derived calls from the 5' RACE reads in MiXCR, one entry per CDR3 protein. The data show hundreds of thousands of distinct CDR3 sequences, around three fifths seen once. CDR3 length equals 17 residues. Germline V gives CDR1 MNHEY, CDR2 SVGAGI. The V gene lost 0 bases and the J gene lost 0 bases, with 12 bases spanning the gap. These data belong to a study of blood T cells in healthy people across ages. Study-wide points: Using unsorted PBMCs precluded a conclusive naive versus antigen-experienced comparison. Donor CMV status, an unknown factor, possibly confounded changes in expanded clonotypes. TCR beta diversity per million T cells fell roughly linearly with age.

The sample consisted of blood. The chain combines TRBV6-5 with TRBJ2-1; a weak D match, TRBD2 (5 bases). This clonotype originated in a middle-aged man in good health. The CDR3 loop is CASSYSRAWASYNEQFF. CDR3 sequence (DNA): TGTGCCAGCAGTTACTCGAGGGCCTGGGCCTCCTACAATGAGCAGTTCTTC.